The rows below give T cell receptor beta chains drawn from one sample of a study of blood T cell repertoires in COVID-19. Generated by immunoSEQ multiplex PCR, the TCRdb table keeps only in-frame clones and is missing some. There are over 120,000 clones in the sample; 75% to 90% occur only once, and around 38% lies in the top ten. The sequencing sample was made of peripheral blood. These receptors all stem from a man aged 45-65 years who had recovered from COVID-19. The CDR3 runs from the conserved cysteine through the conserved F or W. The D gene is left open where the match is weak. Only some rows state a clone size, as once, few, many or a class for expanded clones.

CDR3nt: TGTGCCAGCAGCGAGGACAGGGAGTCCCGCGAGCAGTACTTC
CDR3aa: CASSEDRESREQYF
j_gene: TRBJ2-7
d_gene: TRBD1
abundance: NA
v_gene: TRBV14

CDR3nt: TGTGCCAGCAGTTACGTTGGGAGCTACGAGCAGTACTTC
CDR3aa: CASSYVGSYEQYF
j_gene: TRBJ2-7
d_gene: NA
abundance: NA
v_gene: TRBV6-5

CDR3nt: TGTGCCAGCAGAACAGGGCTAACTCAGCCCCAGCATTTT
CDR3aa: CASRTGLTQPQHF
j_gene: TRBJ1-5
d_gene: NA
abundance: NA
v_gene: TRBV12-3/TRBV12-4

CDR3nt: TGTGCCAGCAGCGTAGGATCGGTTGCCAACTATGGCTACACCTTC
CDR3aa: CASSVGSVANYGYTF
j_gene: TRBJ1-2
d_gene: NA
abundance: NA
v_gene: TRBV9

CDR3nt: TGCGCCAGCAGCCAATCGGGGAGCGAAGCGTCGAGCTCCTACAATGAGCAGTTCTTC
CDR3aa: CASSQSGSEASSSYNEQFF
j_gene: TRBJ2-1
d_gene: NA
abundance: NA
v_gene: TRBV4-1

CDR3nt: TGTGCCAGCAGTCAGGTGAACTCTGGAAACACCATATATTTT
CDR3aa: CASSQVNSGNTIYF
j_gene: TRBJ1-3
d_gene: NA
abundance: NA
v_gene: TRBV6-5

CDR3nt: TGTGCCAGCAGCGCTCAGGGGAGCACAGATACGCAGTATTTT
CDR3aa: CASSAQGSTDTQYF
j_gene: TRBJ2-3
d_gene: NA
abundance: NA
v_gene: TRBV7-3

CDR3nt: TGTGCCAGCAGTCCTGAAAATGCGGGAAATCAGCCCCAGCATTTT
CDR3aa: CASSPENAGNQPQHF
j_gene: TRBJ1-5
d_gene: NA
abundance: NA
v_gene: TRBV6-5

CDR3nt: TGCGCCAGCAGCTCCACTCTGTCTAGTAATTTGAACACTGAAGCTTTCTTT
CDR3aa: CASSSTLSSNLNTEAFF
j_gene: TRBJ1-1
d_gene: NA
abundance: NA
v_gene: TRBV10-2

CDR3nt: TGTGCCAGCTCACCACCGATTCGGGCAGATACGCAGTATTTT
CDR3aa: CASSPPIRADTQYF
j_gene: TRBJ2-3
d_gene: NA
abundance: NA
v_gene: TRBV18

CDR3nt: TGCAGTGCTAGTCCCTCCGTTGCAACTAATGAAAAACTGTTTTTT
CDR3aa: CSASPSVATNEKLFF
j_gene: TRBJ1-4
d_gene: NA
abundance: NA
v_gene: TRBV20-1

CDR3nt: TGTGCCAGCAGCTTGGGCGGGGGAAGTCAAGAGACCCAGTACTTC
CDR3aa: CASSLGGGSQETQYF
j_gene: TRBJ2-5
d_gene: TRBD2
abundance: NA
v_gene: TRBV7-3

CDR3nt: TGTGCCAGCAGTCCTCAGGGGCAGGCAAATCAGCCCCAGCATTTT
CDR3aa: CASSPQGQANQPQHF
j_gene: TRBJ1-5
d_gene: NA
abundance: NA
v_gene: TRBV27

CDR3nt: TGTGCCAGCAGCTCAATGTACAGGGACACTGAAGCTTTCTTT
CDR3aa: CASSSMYRDTEAFF
j_gene: TRBJ1-1
d_gene: NA
abundance: NA
v_gene: TRBV7-2

CDR3nt: TGTGCCAGTACCCCGGGACAAAAGAACACTGAAGCTTTCTTT
CDR3aa: CASTPGQKNTEAFF
j_gene: TRBJ1-1
d_gene: NA
abundance: NA
v_gene: TRBV19

CDR3nt: TGCGCCAGCAGCCAAGTTGCAGGGGGGATCGATGAGCAGTTCTTC
CDR3aa: CASSQVAGGIDEQFF
j_gene: TRBJ2-1
d_gene: NA
abundance: NA
v_gene: TRBV4-3

CDR3nt: TGTGCCAGTAGTATACGGTTTCGTACAGGGAACGCTGGAAACACCATATATTTT
CDR3aa: CASSIRFRTGNAGNTIYF
j_gene: TRBJ1-3
d_gene: NA
abundance: NA
v_gene: TRBV19

CDR3nt: TGTGCCAGCAGTTTTGGTAGAACGAGTGAAGCTTTCTTT
CDR3aa: CASSFGRTSEAFF
j_gene: TRBJ1-1
d_gene: NA
abundance: NA
v_gene: TRBV6-5

CDR3nt: TGTGCCAGCTCACCCGGGTTATCTGAGGTGGACGAGCAGTACTTC
CDR3aa: CASSPGLSEVDEQYF
j_gene: TRBJ2-7
d_gene: NA
abundance: NA
v_gene: TRBV18

CDR3nt: TGTGCCAGCAGCGTAGAGCACCGATTTAACTATGGCTACACCTTC
CDR3aa: CASSVEHRFNYGYTF
j_gene: TRBJ1-2
d_gene: NA
abundance: NA
v_gene: TRBV9

CDR3nt: TGCAGCGTTGAAGATCCACTTACGGGGGGGGTCGTTGCGCTCGATAAGACCTACGAGCAGTACTTC
CDR3aa: CSVEDPLTGGVVALDKTYEQYF
j_gene: TRBJ2-7
d_gene: TRBD2
abundance: NA
v_gene: TRBV29-1

CDR3nt: TGTGCCAGCACTACGGACAGAGCTAACTATGGCTACACCTTC
CDR3aa: CASTTDRANYGYTF
j_gene: TRBJ1-2
d_gene: NA
abundance: NA
v_gene: TRBV2

CDR3nt: TGTGCCAGCAGTTTTGGGACAGGGTTAGCTTTCTTT
CDR3aa: CASSFGTGLAFF
j_gene: TRBJ1-1
d_gene: TRBD1
abundance: NA
v_gene: TRBV28

CDR3nt: TGTGCCAGTAGCACCGGGACAGGGAATTCACCCCTCCACTTT
CDR3aa: CASSTGTGNSPLHF
j_gene: TRBJ1-6
d_gene: TRBD1
abundance: NA
v_gene: TRBV19

CDR3nt: TGTGCCAGCTCACTAGACCAGGGCAGTGGAAACACCATATATTTT
CDR3aa: CASSLDQGSGNTIYF
j_gene: TRBJ1-3
d_gene: NA
abundance: NA
v_gene: TRBV18

CDR3nt: TGTGCCGCCGAAGACAGGGAGAACTATGGCTACACCTTC
CDR3aa: CAAEDRENYGYTF
j_gene: TRBJ1-2
d_gene: TRBD1
abundance: NA
v_gene: TRBV19

CDR3nt: TGTGCCAGCTCACCATCTAGCGGCCCCTACAATGAGCAGTTCTTC
CDR3aa: CASSPSSGPYNEQFF
j_gene: TRBJ2-1
d_gene: TRBD2
abundance: NA
v_gene: TRBV18

CDR3nt: TGTGCCAGCAGCCAAGCGTTCAGAAACACTGAAGCTTTCTTT
CDR3aa: CASSQAFRNTEAFF
j_gene: TRBJ1-1
d_gene: NA
abundance: NA
v_gene: TRBV3-1/TRBV3-2

CDR3nt: TGTGCCAGCTCTTCCGGGACAGGGATCAGTGAAAAACTGTTTTTT
CDR3aa: CASSSGTGISEKLFF
j_gene: TRBJ1-4
d_gene: TRBD1
abundance: NA
v_gene: TRBV2

CDR3nt: TGTGCCAGCAGTTATCTACTAGCGGGGCCAGAGACCCAGTACTTC
CDR3aa: CASSYLLAGPETQYF
j_gene: TRBJ2-5
d_gene: TRBD2
abundance: NA
v_gene: TRBV6-5

CDR3nt: TGTGCCAGCAGTTACAAGCGGGGTAACAGTAATCAGCCCCAGCATTTT
CDR3aa: CASSYKRGNSNQPQHF
j_gene: TRBJ1-5
d_gene: NA
abundance: NA
v_gene: TRBV6-5

CDR3nt: TGTGCCAGCAGCCAAGCGGGGGAGGGAAACACCATATATTTT
CDR3aa: CASSQAGEGNTIYF
j_gene: TRBJ1-3
d_gene: NA
abundance: NA
v_gene: TRBV3-1/TRBV3-2

CDR3nt: TGTGCCAGCAGTTACGGACAGGGGACTGAAGCTTTCTTT
CDR3aa: CASSYGQGTEAFF
j_gene: TRBJ1-1
d_gene: TRBD1
abundance: NA
v_gene: TRBV12-3/TRBV12-4

CDR3nt: TGTGCCAGCAGCTTAAGTTTAGCCACTGAAGCTTTCTTT
CDR3aa: CASSLSLATEAFF
j_gene: TRBJ1-1
d_gene: NA
abundance: NA
v_gene: TRBV7-9

CDR3nt: TGCGCCAGCAGCCAAGAAATGAGGACAGATACGCAGTATTTT
CDR3aa: CASSQEMRTDTQYF
j_gene: TRBJ2-3
d_gene: NA
abundance: NA
v_gene: TRBV4-1

CDR3nt: TGTGCCAGCAGCGCCATACCGGGACAGATCTCTGGAAACACCATATATTTT
CDR3aa: CASSAIPGQISGNTIYF
j_gene: TRBJ1-3
d_gene: TRBD1
abundance: NA
v_gene: TRBV7-9

CDR3nt: TGTGCTAGTGCCCAGTACAATGAGCAGTTCTTC
CDR3aa: CASAQYNEQFF
j_gene: TRBJ2-1
d_gene: NA
abundance: NA
v_gene: TRBV12-5

CDR3nt: TGTGCCAGCAGTTACTCCGACAGAGTCTATGGCTACACCTTC
CDR3aa: CASSYSDRVYGYTF
j_gene: TRBJ1-2
d_gene: NA
abundance: NA
v_gene: TRBV6-2/TRBV6-3

CDR3nt: TGTGCCAGCAGCTTAGATCCCCCCCTAGCGGGGGGGGGCACAGATACGCAGTATTTT
CDR3aa: CASSLDPPLAGGGTDTQYF
j_gene: TRBJ2-3
d_gene: TRBD2
abundance: few
v_gene: TRBV11-3